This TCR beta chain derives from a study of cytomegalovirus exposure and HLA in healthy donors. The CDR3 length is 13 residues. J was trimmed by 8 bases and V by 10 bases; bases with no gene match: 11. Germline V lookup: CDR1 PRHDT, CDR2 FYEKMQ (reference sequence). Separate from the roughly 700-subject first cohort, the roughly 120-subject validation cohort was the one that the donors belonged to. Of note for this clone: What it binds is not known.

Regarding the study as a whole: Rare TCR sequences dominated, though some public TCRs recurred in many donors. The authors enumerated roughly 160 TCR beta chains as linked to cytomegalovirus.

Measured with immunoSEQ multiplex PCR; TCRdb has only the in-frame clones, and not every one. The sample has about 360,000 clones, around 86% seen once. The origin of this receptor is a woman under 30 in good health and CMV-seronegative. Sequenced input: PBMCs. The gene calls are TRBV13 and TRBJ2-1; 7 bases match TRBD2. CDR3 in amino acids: CATSGPIHHEQFF. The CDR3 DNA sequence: TGTGCCACTAGCGGCCCGATTCACCATGAGCAGTTCTTC.